This is a list of T cell receptor beta chains from one sample in a study of T cell changes during pregnancy in multiple sclerosis. Measured with immunoSEQ multiplex PCR; TCRdb has only the in-frame clones, and not every one. The table records roughly 40,000 clones, over 75% of them present only once. Source: CD8+ T cells from peripheral blood mononuclear cells, taken in the first trimester of pregnancy. These TCRs come from a female donor with multiple sclerosis, enrolled in a pregnancy study. Each CDR3 is given with its conserved first and last residue. The order of the fields is J gene, D gene, clone size, V gene, CDR3 DNA, CDR3 protein. A D gene is named only where the DNA matches it firmly. A clone size is listed for some rows: how often the clone was seen (once, few, many), or a class if it is expanded.

TRBJ2-3 . . TRBV7-6 TGTGCCAGCAGCGGTTCCGGCGGGATTCGAGTTACAGATACGCAGTATTTT CASSGSGGIRVTDTQYF
TRBJ2-7 TRBD2 . TRBV7-2 TGTGCCAGCAGCTTAGACGCGGGGGGCCCCTACGAGCAGTACTTC CASSLDAGGPYEQYF
TRBJ1-2 TRBD1 . TRBV2 TGTGCCAGCAGCCACGGACAGGGGGCGAGGCATGGCTACACCTTC CASSHGQGARHGYTF
TRBJ1-1 TRBD1 . TRBV11-2 TGTGCCAGCAGCCCGTGGGACAGGGGGAGAATGAGCACTGAAGCTTTCTTT CASSPWDRGRMSTEAFF
TRBJ1-2 . few TRBV27 TGTGCCAGCAGCCTCGGCGGAATCTATGGCTACACCTTC CASSLGGIYGYTF
TRBJ1-5 . . TRBV6-6 TGTGCCAGCAGCGGACTGGGCAATCAGCCCCAGCATTTT CASSGLGNQPQHF
TRBJ2-3 TRBD2 . TRBV7-9 TGTGCCAGCAGCTCTCTAGCGGGGGAGGATACGCAGTATTTT CASSSLAGEDTQYF
TRBJ2-7 . . TRBV7-2 TGTGCCAGCGAGGCAGCCTACGAGCAGTACTTC CASEAAYEQYF
TRBJ1-2 . . TRBV9 TGTGCCAGCAGCGTAGGAAGGGGCGCTGGTTATGGCTACACCTTC CASSVGRGAGYGYTF
TRBJ1-2 TRBD1 . TRBV6-6 TGTGCCAGCAGTCGGGACAGGGCGGCAGGGGCCTATGGCTACACCTTC CASSRDRAAGAYGYTF
TRBJ1-2 . . TRBV7-9 TGTGCCAGCAGCTTCGCAGGGGACTATGGCTACACCTTC CASSFAGDYGYTF
TRBJ2-7 . . TRBV5-6 TGTGCCAGCAGCTTGACAGGGAACCTCTACGAGCAGTACTTC CASSLTGNLYEQYF
TRBJ1-1 . . TRBV7-9 TGTGCCAGCAGCTTACAGGGAATTGCTGAAGCTTTCTTT CASSLQGIAEAFF
TRBJ2-2 TRBD2 . TRBV27 TGTGCCAGCAGTTTATTGACTAGCGGGGGTAAAGGGGAGCTGTTTTTT CASSLLTSGGKGELFF
TRBJ2-2 . . TRBV4-3 TGCGCCAGCAGACAACAGGAGGACACCGGGGAGCTGTTTTTT CASRQQEDTGELFF
TRBJ2-3 . . TRBV5-4 TGTGCCACCCACGGCGGTGATACGCAGTATTTT CATHGGDTQYF
TRBJ1-5 . . TRBV7-6 TGTGCCAGCAGCTTAGGACCCGCGGGAGTTGGCAATCAGCCCCAGCATTTT CASSLGPAGVGNQPQHF
TRBJ1-2 . . TRBV4-1 TGCGCCAGCAGCCAAGGTGTGGGCGAGAGAGGCTACACCTTC CASSQGVGERGYTF
TRBJ2-7 TRBD1 once TRBV2 TGTGCCAGCAGTGCCCTGCCGGACAGGGACTCCTACGAGCAGTACTTC CASSALPDRDSYEQYF
TRBJ2-2 . . TRBV7-6 TGTGCCAGCACCGAATGGGAGGGGGGCTCCTCGAACACCGGGGAGCTGTTTTTT CASTEWEGGSSNTGELFF
TRBJ2-3 TRBD2 . TRBV4-2 TGTGCCAGCAGCCAAGAGACGCGGGGGGGCCTGGTCACGCAGTATTTT CASSQETRGGLVTQYF
TRBJ2-1 . few TRBV7-9 TGTGCCAGCAGCTCGATCAGGGGGGACTACAATGAGCAGTTCTTC CASSSIRGDYNEQFF
TRBJ2-7 . . TRBV5-4 TGTGCCAGCAGCCCCTGGGGGCCTTCCTACGAGCAGTACTTC CASSPWGPSYEQYF
TRBJ2-5 . . TRBV6-6 TGTGCCAGCAGTTTAATGGCCTCGGGTGAGACCCAGTACTTC CASSLMASGETQYF
TRBJ1-2 TRBD1 . TRBV7-9 TGTGCCAGCAGCTCCGGGGGGGAGGGGGCGTTGTCCGGCTACACCTTC CASSSGGEGALSGYTF
TRBJ2-2 . few TRBV6-4 TGTGCCAGCACAGGCCGGAACACCGGGGAGCTGTTTTTT CASTGRNTGELFF
TRBJ2-4 TRBD2 . TRBV2 TGTGCCAGCAGTGATTCCCTAGCGGGCCTAGCCAAAAACATTCAGTACTTC CASSDSLAGLAKNIQYF
TRBJ1-1 TRBD1 . TRBV7-9 TGTGCCAGCAGCCCAAGGGGCGGGACAGCAAACACTGAAGCTTTCTTT CASSPRGGTANTEAFF
TRBJ2-1 TRBD2 once TRBV7-9 TGTGCCAGCAGCCGCGGGGGGACCTACAATGAGCAGTTCTTC CASSRGGTYNEQFF
TRBJ1-5 . . TRBV19 TGTGCCAGTCACCCGCGGGGTGAGTACCAGCCCCAGCATTTT CASHPRGEYQPQHF
TRBJ2-5 TRBD1 . TRBV27 TGTGCCAGCAGTATCACAGGGGGAGAGACCCAGTACTTC CASSITGGETQYF
TRBJ1-1 . few TRBV29-1 TGCAGCGTTGTTCTAGGGGGGGGTGAAGCTTTCTTT CSVVLGGGEAFF
TRBJ2-3 TRBD2 . TRBV5-6 TGTGCCAGCAGCGACCAACTAGCGGGGGTTGTAGATACGCAGTATTTT CASSDQLAGVVDTQYF
TRBJ2-7 . . TRBV19 TGTGCCAGTAGTATAACCAGCTCTAGCTCCTACGAGCAGTACTTC CASSITSSSSYEQYF
TRBJ2-3 . few TRBV1 TGCACCAGCAGCGGGGGGACTAGCGAAGCAGATACGCAGTATTTT CTSSGGTSEADTQYF
TRBJ2-2 . . TRBV4-1 TGCGCCAGCAGTCTAGCTACGGCGAACACCGGGGAGCTGTTTTTT CASSLATANTGELFF
TRBJ2-2 . . TRBV21-1 TGTGCCAGCAGCAAAGAAGGGCCAGGGACACCTGACGGGGGGACCGGGGAGCTGTTTTTT CASSKEGPGTPDGGTGELFF
TRBJ1-1 . medium-sized TRBV19 TGTGCCAGTAGTAGCCTCTCAGGGTCCGCTGAAGCTTTCTTT CASSSLSGSAEAFF
TRBJ2-7 . . TRBV7-3 TGTGCCAGCAGCCTTTTACCGGGGTACGAGCAGTACTTC CASSLLPGYEQYF
TRBJ2-7 TRBD1 . TRBV6-5 TGTGCCAGCAGTCACCCGGACAGGGCCTACGAGCAGTACTTC CASSHPDRAYEQYF
TRBJ1-5 . once TRBV23-1 TGCGCCAGCAGTCAAAAGGGGAACGGTCAGCCCCAGCATTTT CASSQKGNGQPQHF
TRBJ1-5 TRBD1 . TRBV28 TGTGCCAGCAGTCCCCGGGACAGATATCAGCCCCAGCATTTT CASSPRDRYQPQHF
TRBJ2-1 TRBD2 . TRBV19 TGTGCCAGTAGTGGACTAGCGGGGGGTAATGAGCAGTTCTTC CASSGLAGGNEQFF
TRBJ2-4 TRBD1 . TRBV25-1 TGTGCCAGCAGTGACCAGACAGGGCTGAGAGGCCCAAACATTCAGTACTTC CASSDQTGLRGPNIQYF
TRBJ2-7 . . TRBV7-3 TGTGCCAGCAGCTTCGGACAAGGCTACGAGCAGTACTTC CASSFGQGYEQYF
TRBJ2-2 . . TRBV15 TGTGCCACCAGCAGAGCCTCGACTAGTTCGGGCACCGGGGAGCTGTTTTTT CATSRASTSSGTGELFF
TRBJ2-7 TRBD1 once TRBV11-1 TGTGCCAGCAGCTTAGCGCGCGGCAGGGGGTCATCAAGTCCCTACGAGCAGTACTTC CASSLARGRGSSSPYEQYF
TRBJ2-6 . . TRBV9 TGTGCCAGCAGCGTCCTCGCCCCACAGTCGTCTGGGGCCAACGTCCTGACTTTC CASSVLAPQSSGANVLTF
TRBJ2-1 . few TRBV7-9 TGTGCCAGCAGCTTATATTCGCAGGGGATCTCCTACAATGAGCAGTTCTTC CASSLYSQGISYNEQFF
TRBJ1-1 TRBD1 . TRBV5-1 TGCGCCAGCAGCTTGGGGACAGGGTTTGGGACTGAAGCTTTCTTT CASSLGTGFGTEAFF
TRBJ1-3 . . TRBV12-5 TGTGCTAGTGGTTTGCGGGGTCACTCTGGAAACACCATATATTTT CASGLRGHSGNTIYF
TRBJ2-5 . . TRBV20-1 TGCAGTGTCGGGGTGGGAGAGACCCAGTACTTC CSVGVGETQYF
TRBJ2-1 TRBD2 . TRBV6-5 TGTGCCAGCAGAGGGACTACCCACAATGAGCAGTTCTTC CASRGTTHNEQFF
TRBJ2-5 TRBD2 . TRBV7-9 TGTGCCAGCAGCGAACCGGGACTAGCGGGCCCAGCACAGTACTTC CASSEPGLAGPAQYF
TRBJ1-1 . . TRBV4-3 TGCGCCAGCAGCCAAAATACCGCGAGAGAAGCTTTCTTT CASSQNTAREAFF
TRBJ1-2 . . TRBV11-2 TGTGCCAGCAGCCTACCTTCAGGGTCCTATGGCTACACCTTC CASSLPSGSYGYTF
TRBJ2-7 . . TRBV23-1 TGCGCCAGCAGTCAATTGCCCGGGGGTTACCCCTACGAGCAGTACTTC CASSQLPGGYPYEQYF